The clone carrying this T cell receptor beta chain occurred a few times. Its antigen is still unknown. This specimen belongs to a study of shared clonotypes between healthy human individuals. Study-wide points: How much donors shared clonotypes was expected to be affected by sequencing depth.

With CCR7-negative CD45RA+ TemRA cells, CD45RO+ cells were combined in CD8 memory. Deep was the level at which the assay was run. The repertoire was sequenced with immunoSEQ multiplex PCR; TCRdb's copy has only in-frame clones and lacks some. The sample lists roughly 700,000 clones, about 92% occurring once. CDR1 and CDR2 from the germline V gene are LNHDA and SQIVND (reference sequence). Trimming pared 3 bases from V and 0 bases from J, leaving 8 bases between. This CDR3 has 14 amino acids. The gene calls are TRBV19 and TRBJ1-1, with no clear D. The clonotype comes from a man between 18 and 35 years old in good health. Some clones in this sample may be carry-over from other donors' samples. The sample comprised memory CD8+ T cells from PBMCs. Subset specified: CD45RO+ cells pooled with CCR7-negative TemRA cells. In nucleotides, the CDR3 is TGTGCCAGTAGTATTTTAGGGCTGAACACTGAAGCTTTCTTT. The encoded protein is CASSILGLNTEAFF.